This T cell receptor (beta chain) is from a study of regulatory T cells in long-lasting Graves disease. As for the study in general: It was over 5 years of antithyroid drugs, with positive TSH receptor antibodies, that meant persistent Graves' disease. Study results and limitations: Persistent cases favored TRBV28, TRBJ1-2 and TRBJ2-5.

Comments on this clonotype: The antigen remains unidentified.

V shed 3 bases, J shed 3 bases, and the junction held 14 bases outside the gene matches. CDR1 GTSNPN and CDR2 SVGIG come from the germline V gene (reference sequence). CDR3 length equals 17 residues. Sample time point: persistent/refractory GD, antithyroid drugs over 5 years with positive TRAb. The authors made the TCR library using RNA they extracted from PBMCs. The peripheral blood volume drawn was about 9 milliliters, and it was collected into EDTA tubes. For TCR beta, libraries came from iRepertoire HTBI primers and Arm-PCR of CDR3 regions. In the authors' workflow: From all samples, identification returned 13 to 15 TRBJ and 60 or so TRBV segments. Each CDR3 protein gets one entry after TCRdb re-called the multiplex PCR reads with MiXCR. The V and J calls shown here were made by TCRdb, not taken from the authors' results. The repertoire holds around 450,000 distinct CDR3 sequences, with 20% to 25% as singletons.

Specimen: peripheral blood mononuclear cells (PBMCs), collected when the disease was refractory, from a patient treated with antithyroid drugs. The rearrangement uses TRBV30 and TRBJ2-7, with 10 bases identical to TRBD2. The origin of this receptor is a female donor with Graves disease. CDR3 amino acids: CAWSEPGLAEYYYEQYF. The CDR3 bases are TGTGCCTGGAGCGAACCAGGACTAGCGGAATACTACTACGAGCAGTACTTC.